This T cell receptor beta chain was retrieved from a study of blood T cell repertoires in COVID-19. On the study more broadly: Researchers got acute and convalescent COVID-19 samples from the United States, Italy and Spain.

Original analysis: Amplified reference gene primers provided the basis for estimating nucleated cell counts. Only in-frame clones appear in the TCRdb table, and some are missing; sequencing was by immunoSEQ multiplex PCR. V and J calls and clone size are as listed in that table; D and trimming were resolved from the DNA. The data hold under 200,000 clones, with over 80% observed a single time. The CDR3 extends over 12 amino acids. Germline lookup yields CDR1 SNHLY and CDR2 FYNNEI. J gave up 6 bases and V 8 bases, and 6 bases lay outside the gene matches. This TCR was sampled from a woman aged 80 or over with active or convalescent COVID-19. Sequences were obtained from peripheral blood. This chain joins TRBV2 and TRBJ2-7; 8 positions agree with TRBD1. The chain's CDR3 is CASQWTGREQYF. The CDR3 DNA reads as TGTGCCAGCCAATGGACAGGGCGCGAGCAGTACTTC. Full variable domain (rest looked up from reference TRBV2 and TRBJ2-7): EPEVTQTPSHQVTQMGQEVILRCVPISNHLYFYWYRQILGQKVEFLVSFYNNEISEKSEIFDDQFSVERPDGSNFTLKIRSTKLEDSAMYFCASQWTGREQYFGPGTRLTVT.